Below, 16 T cell receptor beta chains from the same sample are listed, as sequenced in a study of blood T cell repertoires in COVID-19. Assay: immunoSEQ multiplex PCR; the TCRdb copy retains only in-frame clones and omits some. The profile covers 100,000 to 150,000 clones, with about 86% appearing a single time and 2% to 2.5% taken by the ten largest. Source material: peripheral blood. Receptors were obtained from a woman between 45 and 65 years old with acute or convalescent COVID-19.

The chain has TRBV7-9 and TRBJ1-1; no clear D gene. CDR1 SEHNR and CDR2 FQNEAQ come from the germline V gene (reference sequence). V lost 0 bases and J 3 bases, leaving 8 bases between the germline ends. CDR3 size: 14 residues. CDR3 nucleotides: TGTGCCAGCAGCTTAGCGTGGCAGTACACTGAAGCTTTCTTT. Amino acids: CASSLAWQYTEAFF.

This sequence joins TRBV18 and TRBJ2-7; 8 nucleotides agree with TRBD1. The CDR3 has 14 amino acids. V shed 6 bases, J shed 1 base, and the junction held 5 bases outside the gene matches. The germline CDR1 and CDR2 sequences are KGHSH and LQKENI. The CDR3 coding sequence is TGTGCCAGCTCCGCGACAGGGGAGTCCTACGAGCAGTACTTC. Translating it yields CASSATGESYEQYF.

V gene TRBV3-1 (or the pseudogene TRBV3-2) combines with J gene TRBJ1-1; D uncertain. Germline lookup yields CDR1 LGHDT and CDR2 YNNKEL (reference sequence). Trimming stripped 6 bases from V and 5 bases from J, with 10 bases between. The CDR3 spans 12 residues. The CDR3 coding sequence is TGTGCCAGCAGTCTCGGGAGGACTGAAGCTTTCTTT. Protein sequence: CASSLGRTEAFF.

There are a few counts of this clone. The V gene is TRBV10-3, the J gene TRBJ1-1; TRBD1 matches 7 bases. This CDR3 comprises 17 residues. CDR1 and CDR2 from the germline V gene are ENHRY and SYGVKD. Trimming at V came to 0 bases and at J to 1 base, leaving 8 bases not matched to a gene. CDR3 sequence (DNA): TGTGCCATCAGTGAGTCGATAAGGGGACAGTCGAACACTGAAGCTTTCTTT. It is translated as CAISESIRGQSNTEAFF.

This clone was seen a single time. This sequence joins TRBV18 and TRBJ2-7; 8 nucleotides agree with TRBD2. After removal of 2 bases from V and 0 bases from J, the junction contained 6 bases not matched to a gene. Looked up from germline, CDR1 is KGHSH and CDR2 is LQKENI. The CDR3 length is 16 residues. The CDR3 DNA reads as TGTGCCAGCTCACCAAGCTCCGGGACTAGCTCCTACGAGCAGTACTTC. This encodes CASSPSSGTSSYEQYF.

V and J are TRBV20-1 and TRBJ2-3; D is unresolved. CDR1 is DFQATT and CDR2 is SNEGSKA in the germline V gene (reference sequence). The CDR3 is 11 residues long. The V end lost 3 bases, the J end lost 9 bases, and 10 bases lay between the germline ends. The CDR3 nucleotides read TGCAGTGCTAGTGGGCTCGGGACGCAGTATTTT. Its protein product is CSASGLGTQYF.

The chain recombines TRBV29-1 with TRBJ2-6; no clear D gene. CDR1 is SQVTM, CDR2 ANQGSEA, per germline. The germline V and J ends were trimmed by 5 bases and 0 bases, with 8 bases remaining between them. The CDR3 totals 14 residues. The CDR3 DNA sequence: TGCAGCGTTTTAGTATCCTCTGGGGCCAACGTCCTGACTTTC. It specifies CSVLVSSGANVLTF.

V and J are TRBV12-3 or TRBV12-4 and TRBJ1-5, with D unclear. V was shortened by 2 bases and J by 6 bases, with 8 bases between the two germline ends. This CDR3 has 13 amino acids. The CDR3 is CASSLSFIQPQHF. CDR3 DNA sequence: TGTGCCAGCAGTTTATCCTTTATTCAGCCCCAGCATTTT.

The genes are TRBV19 and TRBJ1-1; TRBD1 might be the D (5 bases). There are 13 residues in the CDR3. The ends were cut back, 6 bases at V and 6 bases at J, with 14 bases in the middle. Looked up from germline, CDR1 is LNHDA and CDR2 is SQIVND (reference sequence). CDR3 sequence: CASSTHGGAEAFF. In nucleotides, the CDR3 is TGTGCCAGTAGCACCCACGGAGGGGCTGAAGCTTTCTTT.

This clone was counted between two and nine times. The chain links TRBV7-3 to TRBJ2-1, with D maybe TRBD2 (6 bases). In germline, CDR1 is SGHTA, CDR2 FQGTGA. The CDR3 totals 14 residues. Deletions cut 5 bases from V and 8 bases from J, with 16 bases between. The CDR3 DNA reads TGTGCCAGCAGCCCATCCCGGCGGGAAGATGAGCAGTTCTTC. Translation gives CASSPSRREDEQFF.

This clone was found a few times. This chain joins TRBV27 and TRBJ2-2, with 10 positions matching TRBD2. The CDR3 runs 18 residues. With 5 bases clipped from V and 0 bases from J, the junction kept 9 bases outside the gene matches. The germline CDR1 and CDR2 sequences are MNHEY and SMNVEV (reference sequence). CDR3 coding DNA: TGTGCCAGCAGTGCACTAGCGGGGCCGACTTCGAACACCGGGGAGCTGTTTTTT. Protein product: CASSALAGPTSNTGELFF.

This rearrangement joins TRBV7-8 to TRBJ1-5; 8 bases map to TRBD1. The trim removed 2 bases at V and 7 bases at J, leaving 22 bases unmatched. The germline gives CDR1 SGHVS, CDR2 FQNEAQ. The CDR3 length is 20 residues. CDR3 nucleotide sequence: TGTGCCAGCAGCTTATTTCACCCGGTGTCCGTGGACAGGGAGGGACAGCCCCAGCATTTT. It specifies CASSLFHPVSVDREGQPQHF.

The chain joins TRBV12-5 to TRBJ2-2, with a weak D call TRBD2 (7 bases). Trimming cost V 1 base and J 3 bases, with 9 bases left between them. In germline, CDR1 is LGHNT, CDR2 FRNRAP. This CDR3 spans 15 amino acids. The CDR3 nucleotides read TGTGCTAGTGGTTTGGACGGGGGGCACACCGGGGAGCTGTTTTTT. It yields the protein CASGLDGGHTGELFF.

The gene calls are TRBV6-6 and TRBJ1-4, with 7 nucleotides matching TRBD1. CDR1 and CDR2 from the germline V gene are MNHNY and SVGAGI (reference sequence). Trimming took 6 bases from V and 5 from J; bases not matched to a gene: 6. CDR3 length: 14 amino acids. CDR3 nucleotides: TGTGCCAGCAGAGAGACAGGGTCGAATGAAAAACTGTTTTTT. It encodes CASRETGSNEKLFF.

This clone was recorded once. The rearrangement links TRBV7-2 to TRBJ1-2; D not certain. The germline V gene has CDR1 SGHTA and CDR2 FQGNSA. V was pared by 3 bases and J by 6 bases, with 11 bases between. There are 13 residues in the CDR3. CDR3: CASSFEGGNGYTF. The CDR3 region has the DNA TGTGCCAGCAGCTTTGAAGGAGGGAATGGCTACACCTTC.

The rearrangement uses TRBV7-9 and TRBJ1-2, with no clear D. The CDR3 loop spans 14 amino acids. Trimming removed 0 bases from V and 6 bases from J, with 11 bases in between. Germline V gene lookup returns CDR1 SEHNR and CDR2 FQNEAQ (reference sequence). The CDR3 DNA sequence: TGTGCCAGCAGCTTAGCCGCCGGGAGCAATGGCTACACCTTC. Encoded protein: CASSLAAGSNGYTF.